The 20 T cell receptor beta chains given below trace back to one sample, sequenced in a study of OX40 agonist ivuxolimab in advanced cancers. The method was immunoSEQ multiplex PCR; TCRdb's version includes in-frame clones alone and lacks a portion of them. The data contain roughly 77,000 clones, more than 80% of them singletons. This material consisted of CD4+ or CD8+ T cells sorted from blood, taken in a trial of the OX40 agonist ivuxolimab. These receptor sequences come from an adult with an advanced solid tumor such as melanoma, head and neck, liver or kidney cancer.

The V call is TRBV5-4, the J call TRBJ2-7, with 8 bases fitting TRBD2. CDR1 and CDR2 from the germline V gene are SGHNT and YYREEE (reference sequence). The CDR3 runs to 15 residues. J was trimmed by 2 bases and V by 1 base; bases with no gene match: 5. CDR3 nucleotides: TGTGCCAGCAGCTTGCGCCTAGCGGGCGCCTACGAGCAGTACTTC. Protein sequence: CASSLRLAGAYEQYF.

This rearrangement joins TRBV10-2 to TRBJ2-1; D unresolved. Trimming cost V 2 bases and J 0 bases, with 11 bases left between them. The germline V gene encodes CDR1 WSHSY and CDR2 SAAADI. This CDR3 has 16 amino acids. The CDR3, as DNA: TGCGCCAGCAGTGAGGGTCCGGGTACCTCCTACAATGAGCAGTTCTTC. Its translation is CASSEGPGTSYNEQFF.

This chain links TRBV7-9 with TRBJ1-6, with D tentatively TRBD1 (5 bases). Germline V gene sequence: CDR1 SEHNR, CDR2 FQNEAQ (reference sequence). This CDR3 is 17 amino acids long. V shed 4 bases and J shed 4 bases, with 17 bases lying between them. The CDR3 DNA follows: TGTGCCAGCAGCTCGAGCGGGGGAATCGCTTATAATTCACCCCTCCACTTT. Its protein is CASSSSGGIAYNSPLHF.

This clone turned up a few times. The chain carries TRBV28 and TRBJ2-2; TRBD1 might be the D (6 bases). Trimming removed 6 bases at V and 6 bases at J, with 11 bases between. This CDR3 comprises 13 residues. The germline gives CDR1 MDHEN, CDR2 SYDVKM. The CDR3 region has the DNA TGTGCCAGCAGGCTCAGGGGTCCCGGGGAGCTGTTTTTT. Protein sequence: CASRLRGPGELFF.

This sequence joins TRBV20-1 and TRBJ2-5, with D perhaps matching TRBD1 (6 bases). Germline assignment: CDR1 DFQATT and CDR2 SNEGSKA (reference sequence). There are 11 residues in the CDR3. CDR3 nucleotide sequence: TGCTCTGGTGGGGGCTGGGAGACCCAGTACTTC. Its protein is CSGGGWETQYF.

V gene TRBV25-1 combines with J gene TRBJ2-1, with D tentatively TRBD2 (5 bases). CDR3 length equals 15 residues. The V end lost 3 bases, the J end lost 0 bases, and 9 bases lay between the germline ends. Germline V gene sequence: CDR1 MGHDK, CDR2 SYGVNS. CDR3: CASSDRGSSYNEQFF. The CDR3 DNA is TGTGCCAGCAGTGACCGGGGAAGCTCCTACAATGAGCAGTTCTTC.

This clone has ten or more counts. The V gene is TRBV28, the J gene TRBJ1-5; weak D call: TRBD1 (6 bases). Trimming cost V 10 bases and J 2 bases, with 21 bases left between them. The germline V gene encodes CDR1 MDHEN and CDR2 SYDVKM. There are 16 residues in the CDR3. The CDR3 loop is CATQGLRLVGNQPQHF. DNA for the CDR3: TGTGCCACCCAGGGGCTTCGCCTTGTCGGCAATCAGCCCCAGCATTTT. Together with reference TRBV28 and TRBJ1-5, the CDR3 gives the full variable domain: DVKVTQSSRYLVKRTGEKVFLECVQDMDHENMFWYRQDPGLGLRLIYFSYDVKMKEKGDIPEGYSVSREKKERFSLILESASTNQTSMYLCATQGLRLVGNQPQHFGDGTRLSIL.

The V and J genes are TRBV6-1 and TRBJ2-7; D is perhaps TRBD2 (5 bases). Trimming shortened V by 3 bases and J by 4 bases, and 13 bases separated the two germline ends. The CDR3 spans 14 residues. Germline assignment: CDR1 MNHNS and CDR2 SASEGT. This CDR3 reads CASSEVGLSYEQYF. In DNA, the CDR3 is TGTGCCAGCAGTGAGGTTGGACTCTCATACGAGCAGTACTTC.

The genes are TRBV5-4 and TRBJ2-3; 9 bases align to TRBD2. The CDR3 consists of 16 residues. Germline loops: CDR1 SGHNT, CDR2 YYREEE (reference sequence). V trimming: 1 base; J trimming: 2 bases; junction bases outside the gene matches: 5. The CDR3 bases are TGTGCCAGCAGCTTGTCCGCGGGGGGGCCCACAGATACGCAGTATTTT. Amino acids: CASSLSAGGPTDTQYF. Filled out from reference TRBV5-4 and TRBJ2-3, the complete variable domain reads ETGVTQSPTHLIKTRGQQVTLRCSSQSGHNTVSWYQQALGQGPQFIFQYYREEENGRGNFPPRFSGLQFPNYSSELNVNALELDDSALYLCASSLSAGGPTDTQYFGPGTRLTVL.

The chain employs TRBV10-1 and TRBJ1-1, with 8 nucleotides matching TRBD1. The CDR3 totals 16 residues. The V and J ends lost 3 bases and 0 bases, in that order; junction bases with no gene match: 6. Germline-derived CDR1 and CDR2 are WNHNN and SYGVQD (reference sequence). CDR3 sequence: CASSDQGADMNTEAFF. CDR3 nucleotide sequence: TGCGCCAGCAGTGACCAGGGGGCCGACATGAACACTGAAGCTTTCTTT.

For the CDR3, the DNA is TGTGCCAGCAGCTTAGAGCTAGGGGGGGAGACCCAGTACTTC. Translated: CASSLELGGETQYF. The V call is TRBV11-2, the J call TRBJ2-5; D may match TRBD1 or TRBD2 (6 bases each). Trimming cost V 0 bases and J 5 bases, with 10 bases left between them. The CDR3 is 14 amino acids. Germline values: CDR1 SGHAT, CDR2 FQNNGV.

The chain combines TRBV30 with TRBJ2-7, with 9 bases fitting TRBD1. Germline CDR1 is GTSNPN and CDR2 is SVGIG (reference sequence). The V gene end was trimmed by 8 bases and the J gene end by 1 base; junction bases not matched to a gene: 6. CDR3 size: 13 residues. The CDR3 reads CAGGTGISYEQYF. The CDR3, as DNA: TGTGCCGGGGGGACAGGGATTTCCTACGAGCAGTACTTC.

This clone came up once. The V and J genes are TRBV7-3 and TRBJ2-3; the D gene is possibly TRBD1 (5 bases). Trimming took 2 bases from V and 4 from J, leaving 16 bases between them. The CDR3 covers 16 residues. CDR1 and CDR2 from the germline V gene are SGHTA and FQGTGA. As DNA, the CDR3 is TGTGCCAGCAGCTTAGGTCGGCAGGGAATGGCAGATACGCAGTATTTT. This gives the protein CASSLGRQGMADTQYF.

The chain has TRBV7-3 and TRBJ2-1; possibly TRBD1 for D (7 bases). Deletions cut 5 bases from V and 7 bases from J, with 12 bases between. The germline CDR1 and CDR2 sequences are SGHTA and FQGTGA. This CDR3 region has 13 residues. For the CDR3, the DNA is TGTGCCAGCAGCCGCGGGACAGTTAATGAGCAGTTCTTC. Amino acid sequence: CASSRGTVNEQFF.

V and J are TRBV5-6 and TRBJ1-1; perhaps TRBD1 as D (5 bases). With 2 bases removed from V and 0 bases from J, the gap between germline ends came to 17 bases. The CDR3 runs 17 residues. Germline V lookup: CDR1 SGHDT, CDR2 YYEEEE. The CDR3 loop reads CASSLTVTGLMNTEAFF. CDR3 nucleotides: TGTGCCAGCAGCTTAACCGTTACAGGCCTCATGAACACTGAAGCTTTCTTT.

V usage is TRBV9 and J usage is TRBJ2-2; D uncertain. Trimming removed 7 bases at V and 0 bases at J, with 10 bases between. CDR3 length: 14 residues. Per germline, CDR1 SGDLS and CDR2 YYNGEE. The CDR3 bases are TGTGCCAGCTCCGAGACAACGAACACCGGGGAGCTGTTTTTT. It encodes CASSETTNTGELFF.

CDR3 sequence: CASSLGVAGGQETQYF. CDR3 in DNA: TGCGCCAGCAGCTTGGGAGTAGCGGGGGGGCAAGAGACCCAGTACTTC. This rearrangement joins TRBV5-1 to TRBJ2-5, with 11 bases that match TRBD2. With V trimmed by 0 bases and J by 2 bases, 3 bases remained unmatched. The CDR3 contains 16 residues. The germline gives CDR1 SGHRS, CDR2 YFSETQ.

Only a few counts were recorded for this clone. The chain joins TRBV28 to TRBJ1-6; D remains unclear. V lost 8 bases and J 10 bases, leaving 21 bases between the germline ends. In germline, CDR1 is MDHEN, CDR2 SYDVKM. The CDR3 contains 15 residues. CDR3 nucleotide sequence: TGTGCCAGCCGCGCAACGCCGGGAGAAGGGTCACCCCTCCACTTT. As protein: CASRATPGEGSPLHF. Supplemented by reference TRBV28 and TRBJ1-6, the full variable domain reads DVKVTQSSRYLVKRTGEKVFLECVQDMDHENMFWYRQDPGLGLRLIYFSYDVKMKEKGDIPEGYSVSREKKERFSLILESASTNQTSMYLCASRATPGEGSPLHFGNGTRLTVT.

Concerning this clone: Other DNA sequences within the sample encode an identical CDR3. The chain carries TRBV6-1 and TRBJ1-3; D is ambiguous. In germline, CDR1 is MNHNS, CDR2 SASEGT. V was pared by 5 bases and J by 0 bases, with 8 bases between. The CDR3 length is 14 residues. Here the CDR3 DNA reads TGTGCCAGCAGTCCCCTTTCCTCTGGAAACACCATATATTTT. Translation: CASSPLSSGNTIYF.

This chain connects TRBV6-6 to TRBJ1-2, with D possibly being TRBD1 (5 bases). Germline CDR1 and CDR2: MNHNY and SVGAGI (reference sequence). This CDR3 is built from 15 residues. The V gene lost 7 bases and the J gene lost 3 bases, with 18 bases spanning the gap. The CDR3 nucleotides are TGTGCCAGCACCCTTTCCGGGGGATTGGACTATGGCTACACCTTC. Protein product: CASTLSGGLDYGYTF.